The following is a T cell receptor beta chain sequence with its context. The data were taken from a study of control samples from healthy donors and cancer patients. Profiling relied on immunoSEQ multiplex PCR, and the TCRdb table lists in-frame clones only, not all of them. The sample records fewer than 95,000 clones, about 82% being singletons. Germline assignment: CDR1 SEHNR and CDR2 FQNEAQ (reference sequence). Trimming took off 2 bases at V and 0 bases at J, with 19 bases between the two ends. This CDR3 has 18 amino acids. The sequenced material came from blood. The sequence derives from a man younger than 45 in good health. The chain carries TRBV7-9 and TRBJ1-2, with a tentative D call TRBD1 (5 bases). The CDR3 region is CASSLSPRGRDPNYGYTF. CDR3 DNA sequence: TGTGCCAGCAGCTTATCCCCTCGGGGGAGGGACCCTAACTATGGCTACACCTTC. Drawing the rest from reference TRBV7-9 and TRBJ1-2, the complete variable domain is DTGVSQNPRHKITKRGQNVTFRCDPISEHNRLYWYRQTLGQGPEFLTYFQNEAQLEKSRLLSDRFSAERPKGSFSTLEIQRTEQGDSAMYLCASSLSPRGRDPNYGYTFGSGTRLTVV.